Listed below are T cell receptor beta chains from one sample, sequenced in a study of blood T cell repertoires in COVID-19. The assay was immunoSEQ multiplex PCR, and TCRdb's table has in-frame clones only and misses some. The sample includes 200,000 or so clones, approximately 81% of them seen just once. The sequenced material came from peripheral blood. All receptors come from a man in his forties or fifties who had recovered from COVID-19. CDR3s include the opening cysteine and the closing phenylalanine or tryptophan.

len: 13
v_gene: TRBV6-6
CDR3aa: CATCNRVNQPQHF

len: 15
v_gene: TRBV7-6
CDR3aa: CASSWGGTVRETQYF

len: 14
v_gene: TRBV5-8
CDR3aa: CASSLGGGSYEQYF

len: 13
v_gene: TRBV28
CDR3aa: CASSYGGGERSFF

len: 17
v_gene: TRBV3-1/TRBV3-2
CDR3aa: CASSQGGASGVLSVQYF

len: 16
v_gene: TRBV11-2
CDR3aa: CASSLSNPTGGSPLHF

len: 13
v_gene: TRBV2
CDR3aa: CASSEGLYQPQHF

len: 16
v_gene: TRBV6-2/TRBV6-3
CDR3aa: CASSVGTGGSSYEQYF

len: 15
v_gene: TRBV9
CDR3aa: CASSVGPGLTDGYTF

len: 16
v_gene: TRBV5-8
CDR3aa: CASSLVSGTSYNEQFF

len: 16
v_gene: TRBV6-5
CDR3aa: CASSYSNRVGRDTQYF

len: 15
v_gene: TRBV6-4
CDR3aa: CASSDRAGGGQPQHF

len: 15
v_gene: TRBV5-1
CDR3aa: CASSLTADSYTEAFF

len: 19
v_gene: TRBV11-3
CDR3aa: CASSLARDPLAGATGELFF

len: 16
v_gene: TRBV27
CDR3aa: CASSTTDSINTDTQYF

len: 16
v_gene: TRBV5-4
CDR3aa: CASSSPTSGSFYEQYF

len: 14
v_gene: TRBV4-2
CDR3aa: CASSQGQGRYGYTF

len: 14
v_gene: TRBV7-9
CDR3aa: CASSPLAGAYEQYF

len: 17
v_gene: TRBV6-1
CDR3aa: CASSEKGQGPPLYGYTF

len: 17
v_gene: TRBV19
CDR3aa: CASSIGQAIYSNQPQHF

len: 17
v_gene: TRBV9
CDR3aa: CASSGSEVAGGYNEQFF

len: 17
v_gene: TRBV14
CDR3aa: CASSQDWTSGRSDTQYF

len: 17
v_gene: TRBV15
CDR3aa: CATSRAGTGGVSYGYTF

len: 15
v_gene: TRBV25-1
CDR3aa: CASSDPAGTDYGYTF

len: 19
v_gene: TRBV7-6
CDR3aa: CASSLVEGYEGGMLGEQYF

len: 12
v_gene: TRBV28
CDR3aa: CASSLTGLVAFF

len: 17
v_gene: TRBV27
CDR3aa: CASSPIGTPLITDTQYF

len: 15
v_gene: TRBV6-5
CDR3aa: CASRRDRGWGNTIYF

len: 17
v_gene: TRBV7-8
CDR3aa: CASSLAKDKSSYNEQFF

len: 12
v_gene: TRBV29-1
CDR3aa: CSGTGGEATQYF

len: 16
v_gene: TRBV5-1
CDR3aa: CASSSTLTGSGNTIYF

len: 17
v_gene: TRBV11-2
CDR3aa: CASSKMGLAERGNEQYF

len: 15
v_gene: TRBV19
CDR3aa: CASSILGTVRTEAFF

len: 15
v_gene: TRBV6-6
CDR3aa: CASSFRTGGNYGYTF

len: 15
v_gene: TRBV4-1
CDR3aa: CASSQDSGAYNEQFF

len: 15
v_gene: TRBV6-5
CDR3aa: CASSYIAGSNEKLFF

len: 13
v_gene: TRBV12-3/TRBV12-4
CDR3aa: CASSTTGYYGYTF

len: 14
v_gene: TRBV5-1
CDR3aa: CASSRGLGGETQYF

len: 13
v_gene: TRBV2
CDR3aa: CASSERYNYGYTF

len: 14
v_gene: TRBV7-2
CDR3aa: CASSFAGAGETQYF

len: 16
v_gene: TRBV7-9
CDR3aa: CASSPGMERGTYEQYF

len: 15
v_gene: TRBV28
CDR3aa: CASRNPRQLVHEQYF

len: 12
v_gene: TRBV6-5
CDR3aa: CASNRDTYEQYF

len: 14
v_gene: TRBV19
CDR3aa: CASTPDSLGEKLFF

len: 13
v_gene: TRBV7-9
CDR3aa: CASSLMQITEAFF

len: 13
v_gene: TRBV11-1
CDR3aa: CASSLQPRGTQYF

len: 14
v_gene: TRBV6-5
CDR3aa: CASRMDRANYGYTF

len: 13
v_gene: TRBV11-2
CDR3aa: CASSLGQIYGYTF

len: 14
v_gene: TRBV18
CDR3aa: CASSPSGDRETQYF

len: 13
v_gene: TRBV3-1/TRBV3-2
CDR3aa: CASSPSGEETQYF

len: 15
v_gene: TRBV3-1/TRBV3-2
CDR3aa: CASSQGSGGNQPQHF

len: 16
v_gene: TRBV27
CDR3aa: CASSGPGLAASYEQYF

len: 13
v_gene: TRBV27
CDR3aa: CASSLGTGYGYTF

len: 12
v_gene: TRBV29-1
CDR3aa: CSVCDRGQTQYF